The present T cell receptor (beta chain) was sequenced within a study of T cells in Graves' hyperthyroidism and ophthalmopathy. Study-level background: The initial diagnosis was the point when peripheral blood was collected, ahead of any treatment.

RNA transcripts yielded amplified TCR beta CDR3 regions. HTBI primers were employed in a first-round RT-PCR of the TCR CDR3. One entry per CDR3 protein, called by TCRdb with MiXCR from the multiplex PCR reads. The sample carries fewer than 750,000 distinct CDR3 sequences, roughly 15% recorded once. Per the germline V gene, CDR1 is GTSNPN and CDR2 is SVGIG (reference sequence). This CDR3 contains 13 residues. Trimming shortened V by 2 bases and J by 4 bases, and 8 bases separated the two germline ends. This clonotype was recorded many times. The TCR originated in a woman aged 45-65 years with Graves' ophthalmopathy. V gene TRBV30 combines with J gene TRBJ1-4; D not resolved. The source material was blood. CDR3 region: CAWSYGDNEKLFF. In DNA form, the CDR3 reads TGTGCCTGGAGTTATGGAGATAATGAAAAACTGTTTTTT.